These T cell receptor beta chains were read from a single sample in a study of blood T cells in healthy people across ages. MiXCR, applied by TCRdb to the 5' RACE reads, yields one record per CDR3 protein. The data show approximately 1.5 million distinct CDR3 sequences, 35% to 45% seen once. Sequences were obtained from blood. The source of these receptors is a woman aged 18-29 years in good health. Both conserved end residues are part of each CDR3. The D gene is left open where the match is weak. Clone size is given for some rows only: seen once, a few or many times, or a class if the clone is expanded.

clone size,J gene,D gene,V gene,CDR3 protein,CDR3 DNA
NA,TRBJ2-3,TRBD2,TRBV12-3/TRBV12-4,CASSWTSGRSDTQYF,TGTGCCAGCAGTTGGACTAGCGGGAGATCGGATACGCAGTATTTT
NA,TRBJ2-1,TRBD2,TRBV12-5,CASGAGGGTNEQFF,TGTGCTAGTGGTGCGGGGGGCGGGACCAATGAGCAGTTCTTC
NA,TRBJ2-1,NA,TRBV15,CATSSLRNEQFF,TGTGCCACCAGCAGCCTTCGTAATGAGCAGTTCTTC
few,TRBJ2-1,NA,TRBV28,CASSLRWEQFF,TGTGCCAGCAGTTTACGGTGGGAGCAGTTCTTC
NA,TRBJ2-7,NA,TRBV4-2,CASSTQRTYYEQYF,TGTGCCAGCAGCACGCAACGAACCTACTACGAGCAGTACTTC
NA,TRBJ1-2,TRBD1,TRBV7-2,CASSLQGTGPNYGYTF,TGTGCCAGCAGCTTACAGGGGACAGGGCCTAACTATGGCTACACCTTC
few,TRBJ2-1,NA,TRBV6-1,CASTWVSYNEQFF,TGTGCCAGCACGTGGGTATCGTACAATGAGCAGTTCTTC
NA,TRBJ2-7,NA,TRBV12-3/TRBV12-4,CASSVPGDYEQYF,TGTGCCAGCAGTGTCCCAGGTGACTACGAGCAGTACTTC
NA,TRBJ1-1,NA,TRBV11-2,CASSFLRLRGRDTEAFF,TGTGCCAGCAGCTTCCTTCGACTACGGGGAAGGGACACTGAAGCTTTCTTT
few,TRBJ2-5,TRBD1,TRBV12-3/TRBV12-4,CASRQSGTGYLQTQYF,TGTGCCAGCAGGCAAAGCGGGACAGGGTATCTGCAGACCCAGTACTTC
NA,TRBJ2-1,TRBD2,TRBV6-2/TRBV6-3,CASSYLSGMSSYNEQFF,TGTGCCAGCAGTTACCTAAGCGGGATGAGCTCCTACAATGAGCAGTTCTTC
few,TRBJ2-3,NA,TRBV4-1,CASTAANTDTQYF,TGCGCCAGCACGGCAGCTAACACAGATACGCAGTATTTT
NA,TRBJ1-2,NA,TRBV4-1,CASSSYLDSGFGYTF,TGCGCCAGCAGCTCGTATCTCGACTCAGGCTTTGGCTACACCTTC
few,TRBJ2-7,NA,TRBV27,CASSPLESHTYEQYF,TGTGCCAGCAGTCCCCTAGAGAGCCATACCTACGAGCAGTACTTC
NA,TRBJ2-3,TRBD2,TRBV20-1,CSATSGRARSQDTQYF,TGCAGTGCTACCAGCGGGAGGGCCAGGTCTCAAGATACGCAGTATTTT
few,TRBJ1-4,NA,TRBV20-1,CSAREGGALTNEKLFF,TGCAGTGCTAGAGAGGGAGGGGCCCTAACTAATGAAAAACTGTTTTTT
NA,TRBJ1-5,NA,TRBV6-2/TRBV6-3,CASNLRALNQPQHF,TGTGCCAGCAACCTACGGGCTCTCAATCAGCCCCAGCATTTT
NA,TRBJ1-2,NA,TRBV4-1,CASSQPAFGFYGYTF,TGCGCCAGCAGCCAACCGGCCTTTGGGTTCTATGGCTACACCTTC
NA,TRBJ1-1,NA,TRBV28,CASSFVLNTEAFF,TGTGCCAGCAGTTTTGTCCTTAACACTGAAGCTTTCTTT
NA,TRBJ2-1,NA,TRBV4-3,CASSQESAGSYYNEQFF,TGCGCCAGCAGCCAAGAGTCCGCGGGATCCTACTACAATGAGCAGTTCTTC
few,TRBJ2-1,NA,TRBV11-2,CASSASGASYNEQFF,TGTGCCAGCAGCGCATCAGGTGCCTCCTACAATGAGCAGTTCTTC
few,TRBJ2-3,NA,TRBV6-1,CASSEVGYTDTQYF,TGTGCCAGCAGTGAAGTGGGGTACACAGATACGCAGTATTTT
few,TRBJ1-6,TRBD1,TRBV27,CASSSRTGAHSPLHF,TGTGCCAGCAGTTCCCGGACAGGGGCGCATTCACCCCTCCACTTT
NA,TRBJ1-2,NA,TRBV4-3,CASSPRALNYGYTF,TGCGCCAGCAGCCCCCGGGCTCTAAACTATGGCTACACCTTC
NA,TRBJ2-7,TRBD2,TRBV5-1,CASSLAGLAGDEQYF,TGCGCCAGCAGCTTGGCGGGACTAGCAGGGGATGAGCAGTACTTC
NA,TRBJ2-7,TRBD2,TRBV28,CASSSGGGLAFEQYF,TGTGCCAGCAGTTCCGGGGGGGGACTAGCGTTCGAGCAGTACTTC